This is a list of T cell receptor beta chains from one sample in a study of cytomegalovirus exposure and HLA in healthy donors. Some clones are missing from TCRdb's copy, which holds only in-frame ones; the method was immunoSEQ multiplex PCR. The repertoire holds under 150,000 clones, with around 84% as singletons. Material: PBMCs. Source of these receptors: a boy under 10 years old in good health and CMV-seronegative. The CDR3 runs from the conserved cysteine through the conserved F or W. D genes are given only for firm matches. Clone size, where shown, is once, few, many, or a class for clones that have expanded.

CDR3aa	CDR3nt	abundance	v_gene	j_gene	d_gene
CASSEAHSRLFYNEQFF	TGTGCCAGCAGTGAAGCGCACTCCCGACTTTTTTACAATGAGCAGTTCTTC	.	TRBV6-1	TRBJ2-1	.
CASHIYEQYF	TGTGCCAGCCACATCTACGAGCAGTACTTC	.	TRBV5-4	TRBJ2-7	.
CASSAHLVSSYNEQFF	TGTGCCAGCAGCGCCCACTTAGTTAGCTCCTACAATGAGCAGTTCTTC	.	TRBV7-3	TRBJ2-1	.
CASSLGDRTVSGDGYTF	TGTGCCAGCAGCTTAGGAGACAGAACTGTAAGCGGGGATGGCTACACCTTC	.	TRBV7-9	TRBJ1-2	.
CASSLGLSRQSTEAFF	TGCGCCAGCAGCTTGGGCCTGTCGAGGCAGTCAACTGAAGCTTTCTTT	once	TRBV5-1	TRBJ1-1	.
CASRTGGNHQPQHF	TGTGCCAGCCGTACAGGGGGCAATCATCAGCCCCAGCATTTT	few	TRBV28	TRBJ1-5	TRBD1
CASSRTGRPYEQYF	TGCGCCAGCAGCCGGACAGGTAGGCCCTACGAGCAGTACTTC	.	TRBV4-1	TRBJ2-7	TRBD1
CASSQDTSGSNEQFF	TGTGCCAGCAGCCAAGATACTAGCGGGAGCAATGAGCAGTTCTTC	.	TRBV4-2	TRBJ2-1	TRBD2
CASSPRGLAGTDTQYF	TGTGCCAGCAGCCCGCGCGGACTAGCGGGCACAGATACGCAGTATTTT	.	TRBV11-2	TRBJ2-3	TRBD2
CASSPGTSGSLYYEQYF	TGTGCCAGCAGCCCGGGGACTAGCGGGAGCCTATACTACGAGCAGTACTTC	.	TRBV5-4	TRBJ2-7	TRBD2
CASSEGGGIHEQYF	TGTGCCAGCAGTGAAGGTGGGGGGATCCACGAGCAGTACTTC	few	TRBV28	TRBJ2-7	.
CASSLTDQETQYF	TGTGCCAGCAGCCTAACCGATCAAGAGACCCAGTACTTC	.	TRBV11-1	TRBJ2-5	.
CASSDGTGGTDTQYF	TGTGCCAGCAGTGACGGGACAGGGGGCACAGATACGCAGTATTTT	medium-sized	TRBV6-4	TRBJ2-3	TRBD1
CASRQPGLQETQYF	TGTGCCAGCAGGCAACCGGGACTCCAAGAGACCCAGTACTTC	.	TRBV6-6	TRBJ2-5	.
CATNKSAKWRKYF	TGTGCCACCAACAAGTCGGCCAAATGGAGGAAGTACTTC	.	TRBV6-5	TRBJ2-7	.
CAVWGPNEQFF	TGTGCCGTGTGGGGGCCCAATGAGCAGTTCTTC	.	TRBV27	TRBJ2-1	.
CAWRNQGQGSFSYEQYF	TGTGCCTGGAGAAACCAAGGCCAGGGGTCGTTCTCCTACGAGCAGTACTTC	.	TRBV30	TRBJ2-7	.